This T cell receptor (beta chain) was identified in a study of T cell clonality in common variable immunodeficiency. As regards this clone: Its antigen is currently unknown. The CDR3 end falls 3 residues outside the read, so it is completed with the germline J gene.

The repertoire was sequenced with immunoSEQ multiplex PCR; TCRdb's copy has only in-frame clones and lacks some. Observed are roughly 79,000 clones, no singletons, with the top ten taking 0.8%. General observations from the study: CVID subjects showed higher TCRbeta clonality than healthy controls. CVID patient heterogeneity limited repertoire-clinical complication correlations.

The germline V gene has CDR1 SNHLY and CDR2 FYNNEI. The CDR3 consists of 15 residues. Trimming pared 0 bases from V and 6 bases from J, leaving 15 bases between. The sequence was obtained from a person aged 18 to 70 in good health. The rearrangement uses TRBV2 and TRBJ2-7; the D gene is possibly TRBD2 (6 bases). The sequenced sample was peripheral blood mononuclear cells. The CDR3 DNA, read in part, is TGTGCCAGCAGTGAAGCGCTTGGCCCGGAGGGCGAG. Its translation is CASSEALGPEGE. The whole CDR3 region reads CASSEALGPEGEQYF.